Listed here are 21 T cell receptor beta chains from one sample, sequenced in a study of shared clonotypes between healthy human individuals. Assay: immunoSEQ multiplex PCR; the TCRdb copy retains only in-frame clones and omits some. The top ten hold about 16% of the sample, which has 75,000 to 100,000 clones, more than 45% seen once. Sequencing input: PBMCs. The receptor source for this set is a woman aged 35 to 49 in good health. Some clones in this sample may be carry-over from other donors' samples.

The chain uses TRBV30 and TRBJ1-3; D remains unclear. V gave up 0 bases and J gave up 3 bases, with 6 bases separating them. The germline V gene encodes CDR1 GTSNPN and CDR2 SVGIG (reference sequence). The CDR3 sequence is 13 residues long. The CDR3 reads CAWSVRGGNTIYF. The CDR3 nucleotides read TGTGCCTGGAGTGTACGGGGTGGAAACACCATATATTTT.

In regard to this clone: A far larger clone is only one base removed, so a read error is likely. Here the CDR3 DNA reads TGTGCCAGCAGGGATGACAGGGGCAATAGCAATCAGCCCCGGCATTTT. It is translated as CASRDDRGNSNQPRHF. The rearrangement links TRBV2 to TRBJ1-5, with 8 bases lining up with TRBD1. Germline CDR1 SNHLY, CDR2 FYNNEI. The CDR3 extends over 16 amino acids.

This clone was counted at least ten times. The rearrangement links TRBV14 to TRBJ1-3, with D unresolved. Germline CDR1 SGHDN, CDR2 FVKESK. The germline V and J ends were trimmed by 1 base and 0 bases, with 1 base remaining between them. The CDR3 runs 13 residues. The CDR3 DNA follows: TGTGCCAGCAGCCAAGCCTCTGGAAACACCATATATTTT. Residues: CASSQASGNTIYF.

V gene TRBV5-1 combines with J gene TRBJ2-7, with D possibly being TRBD1 (5 bases). CDR1 is SGHRS, CDR2 YFSETQ, per germline. V was trimmed by 7 bases and J by 0 bases, leaving 20 bases between them. This CDR3 region has 16 residues. The CDR3 is CASRRQTSSSSYEQYF. Here the CDR3 DNA reads TGCGCCAGCCGACGACAGACATCCTCCTCCTCCTACGAGCAGTACTTC. The variable domain in full, completed from reference TRBV5-1 and TRBJ2-7, reads KAGVTQTPRYLIKTRGQQVTLSCSPISGHRSVSWYQQTPGQGLQFLFEYFSETQRNKGNFPGRFSGRQFSNSRSEMNVSTLELGDSALYLCASRRQTSSSSYEQYFGPGTRLTVT.

The sample holds many counts of this clone. V is TRBV19 and J is TRBJ1-4; tentatively, D is TRBD1 (5 bases). V was trimmed by 8 bases and J by 4 bases, leaving 23 bases between them. The CDR3 is 17 residues long. Germline V gene data show CDR1 as LNHDA and CDR2 as SQIVND (reference sequence). CDR3 sequence reads: CASGGGSTVGDNEKLFF. DNA of the CDR3: TGTGCCAGTGGAGGCGGATCCACGGTGGGGGATAATGAAAAACTGTTTTTT.

The J gene is TRBJ2-5, the V gene TRBV12-5; D unclear. TRBJ2-7 explains the end of the DNA better; the J call may be wrong. Germline values: CDR1 LGHNT, CDR2 FRNRAP. The CDR3 contains 17 residues. For the CDR3, the DNA is TGTGCTAGTGGTTTGGTACTGGGTCGGCTGGGAACCTACGAGCAGTACTTC. It encodes CASGLVLGRLGTYEQYF.

V usage is TRBV7-8 and J usage is TRBJ1-4, with 8 bases identical to TRBD1. Germline V gene lookup returns CDR1 SGHVS and CDR2 FQNEAQ. The CDR3 consists of 16 residues. J was trimmed by 0 bases and V by 4 bases; bases with no gene match: 4. CDR3 sequence reads: CASSSGQAATNEKLFF. CDR3 bases: TGTGCCAGCAGCTCGGGACAGGCGGCAACTAATGAAAAACTGTTTTTT.

There are a few counts of this clone. The rearrangement uses TRBV7-2 and TRBJ2-7; no firm D call. From germline, CDR1 is SGHTA and CDR2 FQGNSA. This CDR3 comprises 13 residues. Trimming shortened V by 5 bases and J by 11 bases, and 19 bases separated the two germline ends. As DNA, the CDR3 is TGTGCCAGCAGCCAAGGCCCCCGAGAAAGGGAGTACTTC. Translating it yields CASSQGPREREYF. Drawing the rest from reference TRBV7-2 and TRBJ2-7, the complete variable domain is GAGVSQSPSNKVTEKGKDVELRCDPISGHTALYWYRQSLGQGLEFLIYFQGNSAPDKSGLPSDRFSAERTGGSVSTLTIQRTQQEDSAVYLCASSQGPREREYFGPGTRLTVT.

The chain joins TRBV23-1 to TRBJ2-7, with D uncertain. TRBV23-1 is identified as an open reading frame with a role that is uncertain. V was trimmed by 10 bases and J by 5 bases, leaving 6 bases between them. This CDR3 has 9 residues. The CDR3, as DNA: TGCGCCACCAAACACGAGCAGTACTTC. This codes for CATKHEQYF.

The sample holds many counts of this clone. This same CDR3 is encoded by further DNA sequences in the sample. This rearrangement joins TRBV27 to TRBJ2-1; TRBD1 matches 10 bases. J lost 8 bases, V lost 6 bases, and 7 bases had no gene match. CDR3 length equals 14 residues. Germline CDR1 MNHEY, CDR2 SMNVEV (reference sequence). CDR3 in DNA: TGTGCCAGCAGAGAGGGGACAGGGGCTGATGAGCAGTTCTTC. It is translated as CASREGTGADEQFF.

This clone was found a few times. The V call is TRBV9, the J call TRBJ2-3; maybe TRBD1 (6 bases). The CDR3 totals 14 residues. The germline V and J ends were trimmed by 1 base and 2 bases, with 8 bases remaining between them. Germline V gene data show CDR1 as SGDLS and CDR2 as YYNGEE. CDR3 loop: CASSVQGHTDTQYF. The CDR3, as DNA: TGTGCCAGCAGCGTACAGGGGCACACAGATACGCAGTATTTT.

Points on this clone: A far larger clone is off by one base, so a read error is likely. The chain couples TRBV27 to TRBJ2-1, with 7 nucleotides matching TRBD1. Per the germline V gene, CDR1 is MNHEY and CDR2 is SMNVEV (reference sequence). The CDR3 runs to 14 residues. The CDR3 DNA is TGTGCCAGCAGCCTAGGGGGCTCCTACAATGGGCAGTTCTTC. Protein sequence: CASSLGGSYNGQFF.

The chain is built from TRBV4-2 and TRBJ2-5, with TRBD2 matching over 8 bases. The J call may be wrong; the DNA end is better matched by TRBJ2-7. Germline CDR1 is LGHNA and CDR2 is YNFKEQ. CDR3 length: 15 residues. This CDR3 reads CASSHQAGEVYEQYF. CDR3 nucleotide sequence: TGTGCCAGCAGCCACCAAGCGGGAGAAGTCTACGAGCAGTACTTC.

This chain links TRBV29-1 with TRBJ2-5, with D perhaps assigned TRBD1 or TRBD2 (5 bases each). In germline, CDR1 is SQVTM, CDR2 ANQGSEA. Trimming removed 1 base at V and 2 bases at J, with 8 bases between. This CDR3 spans 13 amino acids. The CDR3 protein is CSVEGGDQETQYF. As DNA, the CDR3 is TGCAGCGTTGAAGGAGGGGATCAAGAGACCCAGTACTTC.

This clone showed up just once. The rearrangement joins TRBV7-2 to TRBJ2-5, with 8 bases aligning to TRBD2. Germline trimming cut 7 bases from V and 5 bases from J; bases unmatched to any gene: 12. The CDR3 has 15 residues. Looked up from germline, CDR1 is SGHTA and CDR2 is FQGNSA. The CDR3 sequence is CASTKSGSVRETQYF. CDR3 bases: TGTGCCAGCACCAAAAGCGGGAGTGTGAGGGAGACCCAGTACTTC.

The rearrangement uses TRBV6-6 and TRBJ1-1, with a tentative D call TRBD1 (5 bases). Germline CDR1 and CDR2: MNHNY and SVGAGI (reference sequence). The CDR3 runs to 13 residues. Trimming took 5 bases from V and 3 from J, leaving 10 bases between them. The CDR3 reads CASSVEGHTEAFF. CDR3 sequence (DNA): TGTGCCAGCAGTGTTGAGGGACACACTGAAGCTTTCTTT.

This clone was detected only once. This CDR3 is CASSETLSYTF. Here the CDR3 DNA reads TGTGCCAGCAGTGAAACCCTTTCCTACACCTTC. The chain carries TRBV2 and TRBJ1-2; D gene ambiguous. The CDR3 runs 11 residues. Trimming removed 2 bases at V and 10 bases at J, with 8 bases between. Germline V CDR1 and CDR2: SNHLY, FYNNEI.

The rearrangement uses TRBV4-1 and TRBJ1-2; D perhaps matches TRBD1 (5 bases). CDR3 length: 16 residues. Trimming shortened V by 0 bases and J by 0 bases, and 11 bases separated the two germline ends. CDR1 MGHRA and CDR2 YSYEKL come from the germline V gene. The CDR3 is CASSQDAGQANYGYTF. CDR3 DNA: TGCGCCAGCAGCCAAGATGCGGGGCAGGCTAACTATGGCTACACCTTC.

To note about this clone: The likely explanation is a read error, given a far larger clone one base away. V usage is TRBV30 and J usage is TRBJ2-7; 10 bases line up with TRBD2. This CDR3 has 14 residues. Germline V CDR1 and CDR2: GTSNPN, SVGIG (reference sequence). CDR3 loop: CAWGVLAGVGEQYF. The CDR3, as DNA: TGTGCCTGGGGTGTTCTAGCGGGAGTCGGTGAGCAGTACTTC.

The CDR3 DNA reads TGTGCCAGCAGCCCCTGGGACAGCCCCTACGAGCAGTACTTC. Its translation is CASSPWDSPYEQYF. V usage is TRBV11-2 and J usage is TRBJ2-7; 7 positions match TRBD1. The CDR3 totals 14 residues. Germline-derived CDR1 and CDR2 are SGHAT and FQNNGV. V gave up 5 bases and J gave up 2 bases; unmatched junction bases: 6.

The chain couples TRBV28 to TRBJ2-7; D is ambiguous. The CDR3 extends over 14 amino acids. Trimming took 5 bases from V and 0 from J, leaving 11 bases between them. Germline V gene lookup returns CDR1 MDHEN and CDR2 SYDVKM. The CDR3 here is CASSGLLGSYEQYF. CDR3 nucleotide sequence: TGTGCCAGCAGTGGGCTATTGGGCTCCTACGAGCAGTACTTC. Full variable domain (missing parts from reference TRBV28 and TRBJ2-7): DVKVTQSSRYLVKRTGEKVFLECVQDMDHENMFWYRQDPGLGLRLIYFSYDVKMKEKGDIPEGYSVSREKKERFSLILESASTNQTSMYLCASSGLLGSYEQYFGPGTRLTVT.